This record looks at one T cell receptor (beta chain) sequence and its context. V gave up 1 base and J gave up 4 bases, with 13 bases separating them. Germline loops: CDR1 SGHNT, CDR2 YYREEE (reference sequence). The CDR3 length is 15 residues. This specimen belongs to a study of shared T cell receptors in the human thymus. Using immunoSEQ multiplex PCR, the repertoire was profiled, and TCRdb retains in-frame clones only, with some absent. The table includes roughly 710,000 clones, 80% to 90% detected once. These data are also associated with another study on human thymus T cells. That paper adds: In corrective heart surgery, resections were taken, and these provided the thymus tissue.

V usage is TRBV5-4 and J usage is TRBJ2-3, with a possible D match to TRBD2 (7 bases). Sequences were obtained from thymocytes. This TCR came from a girl under three years old with a congenital heart defect. DNA of the CDR3: TGTGCCAGCAGCTTGTTTTGGGGGGGCCCAGATACGCAGTATTTT. Protein sequence: CASSLFWGGPDTQYF.